The present entry profiles one T cell receptor (beta chain) with its context. The germline gene is not matched at one end of the junction; a read error may be the cause. The germline V gene has CDR1 MDHEN and CDR2 SYDVKM. The length of the CDR3 is 15 residues. Via MiXCR, TCRdb re-called the 5' RACE reads, giving one row per CDR3 protein. The table shows 250,000 to 350,000 distinct CDR3 sequences, with 15% to 25% occurring only once. These data come from a study of CD8 T cells in ankylosing spondylitis. The rearrangement links TRBV28 to TRBJ1-2, with D perhaps matching TRBD1 (6 bases). This TCR derives from a male donor with ankylosing spondylitis or in good health (not recorded which). Material for sequencing was blood, either unsorted or a sorted T cell fraction (not recorded which). The DNA of the CDR3 is TGTACCAGCGAACCAAGACAGGTCTTGTCCTATGGCTACACCTTC. Translated, it gives CTSEPRQVLSYGYTF.